These 25 T cell receptor beta chains share one sample of origin, sequenced in a study of cytomegalovirus exposure and HLA in healthy donors. The protocol was immunoSEQ multiplex PCR, while the TCRdb copy is restricted to in-frame clones and leaves out a portion. The repertoire consists of 200,000 or so clones, with 75% to 85% occurring once and the leading ten covering roughly 13%. Sequencing was carried out using PBMCs. These receptors originate from a woman aged 25 to 39 in good health and CMV-seropositive.

This rearrangement joins TRBV2 to TRBJ2-7; 10 nucleotides agree with TRBD1. V trimming: 2 bases; J trimming: 3 bases; junction bases outside the gene matches: 4. The CDR3 sequence is 15 residues long. Germline lookup yields CDR1 SNHLY and CDR2 FYNNEI. DNA for the CDR3: TGTGCCAGCAGTGAATTGGGGACAGGGGACTACGAGCAGTACTTC. This sequence encodes CASSELGTGDYEQYF.

The chain recombines TRBV28 with TRBJ1-5; TRBD1 aligns across 9 bases. The J segment lost 2 bases and the V segment lost 5 bases, leaving 4 bases of the junction unmatched. CDR1 and CDR2 (germline): MDHEN, SYDVKM. This CDR3 contains 15 residues. CDR3 region: CASSTGGDGNQPQHF. DNA of the CDR3: TGTGCCAGCAGTACAGGGGGCGACGGCAATCAGCCCCAGCATTTT.

The chain has TRBV6-1 and TRBJ1-3, with D tentatively TRBD1 (6 bases). V lost 10 bases and J lost 0, with 10 bases in between. This CDR3 has 13 amino acids. CDR1 is MNHNS and CDR2 is SASEGT in the germline V gene. For the CDR3, the DNA is TGTGCCACCAGGGGCAGCTCTGGAAACACCATATATTTT. The encoded protein is CATRGSSGNTIYF.

For this clone: In the same sample, other DNA sequences code for this CDR3. The rearrangement links TRBV28 to TRBJ1-3; no clear D gene. V was shortened by 6 bases and J by 0 bases, with 6 bases between the two germline ends. The CDR3 consists of 13 residues. Germline V lookup: CDR1 MDHEN, CDR2 SYDVKM. The CDR3 sequence is CASSLYSGNTIYF. The CDR3, as DNA: TGTGCCAGCAGCCTATACTCTGGAAACACCATATATTTT. The variable domain in full, with the rest retrieved from reference TRBV28 and TRBJ1-3, is DVKVTQSSRYLVKRTGEKVFLECVQDMDHENMFWYRQDPGLGLRLIYFSYDVKMKEKGDIPEGYSVSREKKERFSLILESASTNQTSMYLCASSLYSGNTIYFGEGSWLTVV.

This clone showed up just a few times. The chain joins TRBV10-1 to TRBJ2-4; 8 bases align to TRBD1. Germline lookup yields CDR1 WNHNN and CDR2 SYGVQD (reference sequence). The V segment lost 3 bases and the J segment 6 bases; nucleotides outside the gene matches: 1. There are 13 residues in the CDR3. Written as DNA, the CDR3 is TGCGCCAGCAGTGAACAGGGGGGAAACATTCAGTACTTC. It codes for CASSEQGGNIQYF.

Comment on this clone: Within the sample, other DNA sequences also encode this same CDR3. V gene TRBV29-1 combines with J gene TRBJ2-7; D remains ambiguous. V lost 4 bases and J lost 3, with 10 bases in between. The CDR3 spans 12 residues. Germline lookup yields CDR1 SQVTM and CDR2 ANQGSEA. The CDR3 DNA reads TGCAGCGTTGTAGGCGGAAACTACGAGCAGTACTTC. Amino acid sequence: CSVVGGNYEQYF.

V gene TRBV6-4 combines with J gene TRBJ1-2; possible D gene TRBD1, 6 bases. The CDR3 totals 13 residues. V lost 8 bases to trimming and J lost 4 bases, with 14 bases between them. The germline V gene has CDR1 MRHNA and CDR2 SNTAGT. CDR3 nucleotide sequence: TGTGCCAGCTCCCAGGAACAGGGCTATGGCTACACCTTC. It yields the protein CASSQEQGYGYTF.

The chain links TRBV29-1 to TRBJ2-7; TRBD1 matches 7 bases. CDR1 and CDR2 (germline): SQVTM, ANQGSEA. The CDR3 totals 16 residues. After removal of 2 bases from V and 1 base from J, the junction contained 11 bases not matched to a gene. The CDR3 DNA reads TGCAGCGTTGAAAAAATGGTCAGGACAGGATCCTACGAGCAGTACTTC. Protein product: CSVEKMVRTGSYEQYF.

V usage is TRBV30 and J usage is TRBJ1-1, with 7 bases that match TRBD1. The CDR3 covers 13 residues. Trimming removed 4 bases from V and 0 bases from J; junction bases left unmatched: 2. Germline CDR1 GTSNPN, CDR2 SVGIG (reference sequence). CDR3 sequence (DNA): TGTGCCTGGACGGGACAGCTGAACACTGAAGCTTTCTTT. Translating it yields CAWTGQLNTEAFF.

This chain joins TRBV27 and TRBJ2-7; tentatively, D is TRBD2 (6 bases). Germline assignment: CDR1 MNHEY and CDR2 SMNVEV (reference sequence). Trimming stripped 9 bases from V and 1 base from J, with 22 bases between. The CDR3 contains 16 residues. CDR3 sequence: CASTSLGGGISYEQYF. The CDR3 DNA sequence: TGTGCCAGTACGTCTTTAGGAGGCGGGATATCCTACGAGCAGTACTTC.

The J gene is TRBJ1-3, the V gene TRBV13; D is unresolved. The ends were cut back, 1 base at V and 8 bases at J, with 9 bases in the middle. CDR1 and CDR2 (germline): PRHDT, FYEKMQ (reference sequence). The CDR3 is 13 residues long. The CDR3 DNA is TGTGCCAGCAGCTTAGACATGGAGGACACCATATATTTT. Its protein product is CASSLDMEDTIYF.

The chain couples TRBV13 to TRBJ2-7, with D possibly TRBD2 on 6 matching bases. Germline V gene lookup returns CDR1 PRHDT and CDR2 FYEKMQ (reference sequence). The germline V and J ends were trimmed by 2 bases and 0 bases, with 17 bases remaining between them. There are 17 residues in the CDR3. CDR3 protein: CASSLNGGRESSYEQYF. The CDR3 nucleotides read TGTGCCAGCAGCTTAAACGGGGGTCGGGAGAGCTCCTACGAGCAGTACTTC.

The chain recombines TRBV6-6 with TRBJ1-5; the match to TRBD1 covers 8 bases. Germline assignment: CDR1 MNHNY and CDR2 SVGAGI (reference sequence). V lost 8 bases to trimming and J lost 4 bases; unmatched junction nucleotides: 4. The CDR3 loop spans 13 amino acids. The CDR3: CASGQGRNQPQHF. In nucleotides, the CDR3 is TGTGCCAGCGGACAGGGTCGAAATCAGCCCCAGCATTTT.

The chain is built from TRBV12-5 and TRBJ1-1; 9 nucleotides agree with TRBD1. With V trimmed by 0 bases and J by 4 bases, 6 bases remained unmatched. This CDR3 has 16 residues. Germline V gene sequence: CDR1 LGHNT, CDR2 FRNRAP. The CDR3 here is CASGLVGTGGITEAFF. CDR3 DNA sequence: TGTGCTAGTGGTTTGGTAGGAACAGGGGGCATCACTGAAGCTTTCTTT.

The chain couples TRBV27 to TRBJ2-5; D uncertain. Looked up from germline, CDR1 is MNHEY and CDR2 is SMNVEV (reference sequence). The CDR3 is 13 residues long. V was shortened by 5 bases and J by 0 bases, with 7 bases between the two germline ends. CDR3 protein: CASSPQYQETQYF. The CDR3 DNA reads as TGTGCCAGCAGTCCCCAATACCAAGAGACCCAGTACTTC.

This clone was seen a handful of times. The chain carries TRBV29-1 and TRBJ1-2; perhaps TRBD1 as D (5 bases). Between the trimmed V and J ends, which lost 6 bases and 2 bases, there was a span of 13 bases. The germline CDR1 and CDR2 sequences are SQVTM and ANQGSEA. The CDR3 spans 13 residues. The CDR3 DNA follows: TGCAGCGTCGCCGGAGGGGTGAACTATGGCTACACCTTC. Translation gives CSVAGGVNYGYTF.

The gene calls are TRBV12-5 and TRBJ2-2; 11 bases match TRBD2. V was pared by 2 bases and J by 2 bases, with 1 base of the junction left unmatched. The germline CDR1 and CDR2 sequences are LGHNT and FRNRAP. The CDR3 length is 16 residues. The CDR3 bases are TGTGCTAGTGGTTTGACTAGCGGGAGTAACACCGGGGAGCTGTTTTTT. Encoded protein: CASGLTSGSNTGELFF.

V usage is TRBV5-1 and J usage is TRBJ2-5; TRBD2 might be the D (6 bases). The length of the CDR3 is 15 residues. V was pared by 4 bases and J by 5 bases, with 18 bases between. The germline CDR1 and CDR2 sequences are SGHRS and YFSETQ. CDR3 sequence reads: CASSPNSGSRETQYF. The CDR3 DNA is TGCGCCAGCAGCCCAAACTCCGGGAGCCGGGAGACCCAGTACTTC.

CDR3 in DNA: TGTGCCAGCAGACCGTCCGGAGACAATCAGCCCCAGCATTTT. It specifies CASRPSGDNQPQHF. The J gene is TRBJ1-5, the V gene TRBV6-4; D unclear. The ends were cut back, 6 bases at V and 3 bases at J, with 12 bases in the middle. CDR3 size: 14 residues. Germline-derived CDR1 and CDR2 are MRHNA and SNTAGT.

The table lists this clone with a few counts. The chain has TRBV5-4 and TRBJ2-1; weak D call: TRBD2 (6 bases). This CDR3 has 13 amino acids. The V gene lost 0 bases and the J gene lost 9 bases, with 10 bases spanning the gap. CDR1 is SGHNT, CDR2 YYREEE, per germline (reference sequence). As DNA, the CDR3 is TGTGCCAGCAGCTTGGAAAGGGGAGGTGAGCAGTTCTTC. Protein: CASSLERGGEQFF.

The chain employs TRBV30 and TRBJ1-2; D unresolved. The germline gives CDR1 GTSNPN, CDR2 SVGIG (reference sequence). V was cut by 5 bases and J by 4 bases, with 14 bases left in between. The CDR3 contains 13 residues. The CDR3 region has the DNA TGTGCCTGGTCGACTCCACCCGTCTATGGCTACACCTTC. Its protein product is CAWSTPPVYGYTF.

The J gene is TRBJ1-3, the V gene TRBV6-5; a possible D gene is TRBD1 (5 bases). The CDR3 runs 15 residues. Germline V gene lookup returns CDR1 MNHEY and CDR2 SVGAGI. V was pared by 3 bases and J by 2 bases, with 11 bases between. Written as DNA, the CDR3 is TGTGCCAGCAGTTATAGGCCAGGGACTGGAAACACCATATATTTT. Protein sequence: CASSYRPGTGNTIYF.

The genes are TRBV5-1 and TRBJ2-6, with a possible D match to TRBD1 (5 bases). Trimming took 3 bases from V and 0 from J, leaving 10 bases between them. The CDR3 covers 16 residues. Germline V CDR1 and CDR2: SGHRS, YFSETQ. CDR3 nucleotides: TGCGCCAGCAGCTACGGACAAGGCTCTGGGGCCAACGTCCTGACTTTC. Its protein is CASSYGQGSGANVLTF.

The gene calls are TRBV2 and TRBJ2-7; possibly TRBD2 for D (5 bases). CDR3 size: 14 residues. CDR1 and CDR2 from the germline V gene are SNHLY and FYNNEI. The germline V and J ends were trimmed by 2 bases and 2 bases, with 10 bases remaining between them. In nucleotides, the CDR3 is TGTGCCAGCAGTGAACTTGGAGGTGCCTACGAGCAGTACTTC. Encoded protein: CASSELGGAYEQYF. Full variable domain (missing parts from reference TRBV2 and TRBJ2-7): EPEVTQTPSHQVTQMGQEVILRCVPISNHLYFYWYRQILGQKVEFLVSFYNNEISEKSEIFDDQFSVERPDGSNFTLKIRSTKLEDSAMYFCASSELGGAYEQYFGPGTRLTVT.

This chain links TRBV7-9 with TRBJ1-1; weak D call: TRBD1 (5 bases). Trimming stripped 3 bases from V and 8 bases from J, with 22 bases between. Germline CDR1 SEHNR, CDR2 FQNEAQ (reference sequence). The CDR3 length is 16 residues. This CDR3 is CASSFSGTLGGSEAFF. CDR3 in DNA: TGTGCCAGCAGCTTTTCCGGGACTCTCGGAGGGTCGGAAGCTTTCTTT.